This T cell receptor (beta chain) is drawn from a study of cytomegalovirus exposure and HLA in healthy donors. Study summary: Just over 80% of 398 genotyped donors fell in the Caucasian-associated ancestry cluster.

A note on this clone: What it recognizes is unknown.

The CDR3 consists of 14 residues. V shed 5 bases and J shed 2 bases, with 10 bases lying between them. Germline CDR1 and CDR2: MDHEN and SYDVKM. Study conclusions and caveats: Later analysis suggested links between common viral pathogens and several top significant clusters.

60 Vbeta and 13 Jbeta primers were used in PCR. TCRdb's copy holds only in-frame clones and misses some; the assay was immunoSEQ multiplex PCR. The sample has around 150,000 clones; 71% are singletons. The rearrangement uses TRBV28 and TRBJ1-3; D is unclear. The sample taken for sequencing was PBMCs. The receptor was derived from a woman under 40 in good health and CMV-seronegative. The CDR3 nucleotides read TGTGCCAGCAGTCCCCAGCGGGCTGGAAACACCATATATTTT. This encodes CASSPQRAGNTIYF.